Presented here are 10 T cell receptor beta chains from one specimen sequenced in a study of blood T cells in healthy people across ages. Primed by a sample-barcoded 5' primer and a J-beta primer mix, a second PCR proceeded for about 6 to 11 cycles. Using its own MiXCR run on the 5' RACE reads, TCRdb lists one record per CDR3 protein. The repertoire holds roughly 800,000 distinct CDR3 sequences, with roughly 40% as singletons. Sequences were obtained from blood. The receptors shown here come from a man aged 18-30 years in good health.

This clonotype appeared once. V and J are TRBV4-1 and TRBJ1-1, with D perhaps matching TRBD1 (6 bases). The ends were cut back, 2 bases at V and 5 bases at J, with 18 bases in the middle. CDR3 length: 16 residues. Germline V gene lookup returns CDR1 MGHRA and CDR2 YSYEKL. The CDR3, as DNA: TGCGCCAGCAGCCAACCCTCTTCGGGGGCAAGGACTGAAGCTTTCTTT. Protein sequence: CASSQPSSGARTEAFF.

The genes are TRBV5-4 and TRBJ1-4; D unclear. Germline CDR1 reads SGHNT; CDR2 reads YYREEE (reference sequence). Trimming stripped 0 bases from V and 7 bases from J, with 10 bases between. There are 14 residues in the CDR3. As DNA, the CDR3 is TGTGCCAGCAGCTTGGAGGGTACGGGTGAAAAACTGTTTTTT. Translating it yields CASSLEGTGEKLFF.

This chain uses TRBV20-1 with TRBJ2-1; weak D call: TRBD2 (6 bases). The CDR3 totals 15 residues. Trimming took 2 bases from V and 6 from J, leaving 17 bases between them. The V gene's germline CDR1 is DFQATT and CDR2 SNEGSKA (reference sequence). The CDR3 nucleotides read TGCAGTGCTAGAAACCCGGGACTTGAAACCAATGAGCAGTTCTTC. Translated, it gives CSARNPGLETNEQFF.

Many counts were recorded for this clonotype. The chain recombines TRBV4-2 with TRBJ1-1, with 11 nucleotides matching TRBD1. There are 16 residues in the CDR3. Trimming at V came to 2 bases and at J to 4 bases, leaving 6 bases not matched to a gene. CDR1 is LGHNA, CDR2 YNFKEQ, per germline. The CDR3 DNA sequence: TGTGCCAGCAGCCAAAATTCCGGGACAGGGGGCACTGAAGCTTTCTTT. As protein: CASSQNSGTGGTEAFF.

This chain links TRBV20-1 with TRBJ2-7, with 7 nucleotides matching TRBD2. The CDR3 has 14 residues. V lost 0 bases and J lost 2; bases outside the gene matches: 4. The germline V gene has CDR1 DFQATT and CDR2 SNEGSKA (reference sequence). In nucleotides, the CDR3 is TGCAGTGCTAGAGATACGGGGGGAGCCTACGAGCAGTACTTC. Translation gives CSARDTGGAYEQYF.

There are a few counts of this clonotype. V is TRBV5-1 and J is TRBJ1-5, with TRBD1 matching over 7 bases. Germline CDR1 is SGHRS and CDR2 is YFSETQ. The CDR3 spans 14 residues. V shed 0 bases, J shed 7 bases, and the junction held 4 bases outside the gene matches. The CDR3, as DNA: TGCGCCAGCAGCTTGGCGCAGGGGGAGCAGCCCCAGCATTTT. It yields the protein CASSLAQGEQPQHF.

The chain carries TRBV10-3 and TRBJ2-2; 9 bases agree with TRBD1. This CDR3 comprises 15 residues. The trim removed 7 bases at V and 7 bases at J, leaving 10 bases unmatched. Germline CDR1 and CDR2: ENHRY and SYGVKD. CDR3 in amino acids: CAINLRDRDNGELFF. CDR3 DNA: TGTGCCATCAATCTCCGGGACAGGGATAACGGGGAGCTGTTTTTT.

This clonotype came up a few times. This chain links TRBV6-4 with TRBJ2-2; D is unclear. Germline loops: CDR1 MRHNA, CDR2 SNTAGT. V was trimmed by 4 bases and J by 4 bases, leaving 7 bases between them. The CDR3 spans 13 residues. As DNA, the CDR3 is TGTGCCAGCAGTGCCGAATCCACCGGGGAGCTGTTTTTT. This sequence encodes CASSAESTGELFF.

The chain carries TRBV20-1 and TRBJ1-1; D perhaps matches TRBD1 (6 bases). The CDR3 sequence is 13 residues long. Per germline, CDR1 DFQATT and CDR2 SNEGSKA (reference sequence). The V gene lost 5 bases and the J gene lost 6 bases, with 16 bases spanning the gap. CDR3 in DNA: TGCAGTGCTCGAAACAGGGTTACTGCTGAAGCTTTCTTT. This translates into CSARNRVTAEAFF.

As to this clonotype: This may arise from a read error, as a much more abundant clone is one base away. The chain joins TRBV5-1 to TRBJ2-1; 9 bases map to TRBD2. The CDR3 has 13 amino acids. Germline loops: CDR1 SGHRS, CDR2 YFSETQ. The trim removed 0 bases at V and 10 bases at J, leaving 2 bases unmatched. This chain's CDR3 is CASSLAGTSEQFF. CDR3 nucleotides: TGCGCCAGCAGCTTGGCCGGGACTAGCGAGCAGTTCTTC. The full variable domain, with the rest looked up from reference TRBV5-1 and TRBJ2-1, is KAGVTQTPRYLIKTRGQQVTLSCSPISGHRSVSWYQQTPGQGLQFLFEYFSETQRNKGNFPGRFSGRQFSNSRSEMNVSTLELGDSALYLCASSLAGTSEQFFGPGTRLTVL.